This T cell receptor (beta chain) was documented in a study of OX40 agonist ivuxolimab in advanced cancers. V gave up 3 bases and J gave up 2 bases, with 7 bases separating them. This CDR3 has 13 amino acids. Germline-derived CDR1 and CDR2 are ENHRY and SYGVKD. Generated by immunoSEQ multiplex PCR, the TCRdb table keeps only in-frame clones and is missing some. The data hold some 86,000 clones, with around 90% observed a single time. The specimen comprised CD4+ or CD8+ T cells sorted from blood, sampled in a trial of the OX40 agonist ivuxolimab. The TCR comes from an adult with an advanced solid tumor such as melanoma, head and neck, liver or kidney cancer. The rearrangement links TRBV10-3 to TRBJ2-5; D gene uncertain. The CDR3, as DNA: TGTGCCATCAGTGACTCTACTCAAGAGACCCAGTACTTC. Encoded protein: CAISDSTQETQYF.